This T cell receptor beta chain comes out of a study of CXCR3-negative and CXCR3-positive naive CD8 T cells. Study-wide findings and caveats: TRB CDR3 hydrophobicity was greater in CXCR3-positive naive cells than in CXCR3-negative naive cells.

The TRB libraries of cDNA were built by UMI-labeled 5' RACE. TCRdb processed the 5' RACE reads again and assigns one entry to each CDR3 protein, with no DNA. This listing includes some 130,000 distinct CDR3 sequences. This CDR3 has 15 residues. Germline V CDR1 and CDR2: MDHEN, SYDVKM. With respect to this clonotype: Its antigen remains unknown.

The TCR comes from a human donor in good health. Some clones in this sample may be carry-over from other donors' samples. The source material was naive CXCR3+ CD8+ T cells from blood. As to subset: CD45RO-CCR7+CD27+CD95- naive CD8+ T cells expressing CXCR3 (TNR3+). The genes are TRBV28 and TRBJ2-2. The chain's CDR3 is CASSLSGRRAGELFF.